The sequence of this T cell receptor (beta chain) was determined in a study of blood T cell repertoires in COVID-19. About the research overall: T cells, B-cell-depleted T cells, or PBMCs supplied cDNA or gDNA.

The assay was immunoSEQ multiplex PCR, and TCRdb's table has in-frame clones only and misses some. The sample carries more than 200,000 clones, around 86% recorded once. Assignments of participants to cohorts depended upon their own reported clinical history. Recovered status in Cohort 3 required two negative PCRs, clearance, or symptom resolution. Germline V CDR1 and CDR2: DFQATT, SNEGSKA (reference sequence). CDR3 length equals 14 residues. V lost 3 bases to trimming and J lost 4 bases; unmatched junction nucleotides: 8. The genes are TRBV20-1 and TRBJ1-2, with 7 nucleotides matching TRBD1. This receptor was identified in a middle-aged man who had recovered from COVID-19. The specimen was PBMCs or T cells enriched from blood (not recorded which). In DNA form, the CDR3 reads TGCAGTGCTAGTCCCGGACAGGCTTTCTATGGCTACACCTTC. This codes for CSASPGQAFYGYTF.